What follows is one TCR beta chain and its context. This record belongs to a study of blood T cell repertoires in COVID-19. Turning to the study itself: Spain, Italy and the United States supplied samples that represented acute and convalescent COVID-19. The cDNA or gDNA used as material had been derived from T cells, B-cell-depleted T cells, or PBMCs.

Trimming pared 2 bases from V and 7 bases from J, leaving 12 bases between. Germline CDR1 and CDR2: SGHRS and YFSETQ. The CDR3 sequence is 14 residues long. Original methodology: Reference gene primer amplification yielded estimated nucleated cell counts. Sequenced by immunoSEQ multiplex PCR; TCRdb stores in-frame clones only, minus some. The V and J calls and clone size were taken over from that table, and D and trimming were inferred from the DNA. The table includes roughly 130,000 clones, over 85% detected once. Sequencing used peripheral blood. This TCR derives from a man between 45 and 60 years old with active COVID-19. V usage is TRBV5-1 and J usage is TRBJ2-2; D perhaps matches TRBD2 (5 bases). CDR3 amino acids: CASSFGGSGGELFF. CDR3 in DNA: TGCGCCAGCAGCTTCGGAGGATCGGGCGGGGAGCTGTTTTTT. The full variable domain, with the rest looked up from reference TRBV5-1 and TRBJ2-2, is KAGVTQTPRYLIKTRGQQVTLSCSPISGHRSVSWYQQTPGQGLQFLFEYFSETQRNKGNFPGRFSGRQFSNSRSEMNVSTLELGDSALYLCASSFGGSGGELFFGEGSRLTVL.